Here is one TCR beta chain with its context. The sample is drawn from a study of control samples from healthy donors and cancer patients. The method was immunoSEQ multiplex PCR; TCRdb's version includes in-frame clones alone and lacks a portion of them. The repertoire holds about 55,000 clones, with around 96% as singletons. V dropped 2 bases and J dropped 7 bases, with 12 bases sitting between them. Germline V lookup: CDR1 SEHNR, CDR2 FQNEAQ (reference sequence). This CDR3 spans 13 amino acids. The TCR originated in a woman between 18 and 29 years old in good health. The sequenced sample consisted of blood. The chain combines TRBV7-9 with TRBJ2-7; D gene unclear. This CDR3 reads CASSLPFKIEQYF. CDR3 nucleotide sequence: TGTGCCAGCAGCTTACCTTTTAAGATAGAGCAGTACTTC.